The 10 T cell receptor beta chains listed next were all sequenced from one sample in a study of T cell repertoires in cytomegalovirus infection. Antigen specificity for these receptors is unknown. TCRdb fed the reads into MiXCR, producing one record per CDR3 protein. This table has 110,000 or so distinct CDR3 sequences, roughly 31% appearing once. The sample was CD8+ T cells from cultured PBMCs, taken from culture after CMV antigen stimulation. The receptor set was obtained from a human donor in good health (CMV status not recorded). Some clones in this sample may be carry-over from other donors' samples.

The rearrangement links TRBV19 to TRBJ2-7, with 9 bases matching TRBD1. Germline V gene data show CDR1 as LNHDA and CDR2 as SQIVND (reference sequence). The CDR3 runs to 15 residues. V lost 3 bases, J lost 5 bases, and 8 bases stayed unmatched. This CDR3 is CASSISGTGFDEQYF. In nucleotides, the CDR3 is TGTGCCAGTAGTATCTCCGGGACAGGGTTCGACGAGCAGTACTTC.

The J gene is TRBJ2-1, the V gene TRBV6-1; D may be TRBD2 (5 bases). Trimming pared 1 base from V and 8 bases from J, leaving 18 bases between. Looked up from germline, CDR1 is MNHNS and CDR2 is SASEGT. The CDR3 spans 16 residues. The CDR3 nucleotides read TGTGCCAGCAGTGAAGATTGGAGGACGGGAAGCGATGAGCAGTTCTTC. Its translation: CASSEDWRTGSDEQFF.

Only a few counts were recorded for this clonotype. J is TRBJ1-2 and V is TRBV6-5; 8 positions agree with TRBD1. Germline assignment: CDR1 MNHEY and CDR2 SVGAGI. J lost 3 bases, V lost 2 bases, and 2 bases had no gene match. The CDR3 length is 14 residues. Here the CDR3 DNA reads TGTGCCAGCAGTTACGCAGGGGGCGACTATGGCTACACCTTC. Its protein product is CASSYAGGDYGYTF.

The chain joins TRBV7-2 to TRBJ2-3, with 11 nucleotides matching TRBD2. The germline V gene encodes CDR1 SGHTA and CDR2 FQGNSA. V gave up 5 bases and J gave up 5 bases; unmatched junction bases: 12. The CDR3 length is 17 residues. The CDR3 loop reads CASSPPWPSGGRDTQYF. CDR3 sequence (DNA): TGTGCCAGCAGCCCCCCATGGCCTAGCGGGGGGCGAGATACGCAGTATTTT.

This clonotype was counted between two and nine times. The chain recombines TRBV7-2 with TRBJ1-1, with D tentatively TRBD1 (6 bases). Germline assignment: CDR1 SGHTA and CDR2 FQGNSA. Between the trimmed V and J ends, which lost 5 bases and 5 bases, there was a span of 15 bases. This CDR3 has 14 amino acids. For the CDR3, the DNA is TGTGCCAGCAGCCCTGTGACAGGCTGGACTGAAGCTTTCTTT. This codes for CASSPVTGWTEAFF.

This rearrangement joins TRBV27 to TRBJ1-1, with 9 bases that match TRBD1. This CDR3 region has 15 residues. V lost 6 bases and J lost 0; bases outside the gene matches: 5. CDR1 MNHEY and CDR2 SMNVEV come from the germline V gene (reference sequence). The CDR3 loop reads CASRGTGWVNTEAFF. The CDR3, as DNA: TGTGCCAGCAGAGGGACAGGGTGGGTGAACACTGAAGCTTTCTTT.

This clonotype was seen a handful of times. This rearrangement joins TRBV19 to TRBJ1-1, with no clear D. CDR1 is LNHDA, CDR2 SQIVND, per germline (reference sequence). Trimming removed 3 bases from V and 7 bases from J, with 15 bases in between. The CDR3 totals 14 residues. Here the CDR3 reads CASSILAAGGEAFF. For the CDR3, the DNA is TGTGCCAGTAGTATCCTGGCAGCAGGAGGTGAAGCTTTCTTT.

The CDR3 loop is CASNNNGQAETQYF. Written as DNA, the CDR3 is TGTGCCAGCAACAATAACGGACAGGCGGAGACCCAGTACTTC. The chain links TRBV6-6 to TRBJ2-5; 7 positions agree with TRBD1. There are 14 residues in the CDR3. Trimming at V came to 7 bases and at J to 5 bases, leaving 10 bases not matched to a gene. The germline V gene has CDR1 MNHNY and CDR2 SVGAGI (reference sequence).

This chain joins TRBV6-6 and TRBJ2-7; D possibly corresponds to TRBD2 (6 bases). CDR3 length: 15 amino acids. Per the germline V gene, CDR1 is MNHNY and CDR2 is SVGAGI (reference sequence). Trimming took off 3 bases at V and 5 bases at J, with 17 bases between the two ends. CDR3 residues: CASSYLPQGGDEQYF. CDR3 DNA sequence: TGTGCCAGCAGTTATCTCCCCCAGGGAGGCGACGAGCAGTACTTC.

This rearrangement joins TRBV2 to TRBJ1-2, with 9 bases identical to TRBD1. J gave up 7 bases and V 6 bases, and 12 bases lay outside the gene matches. The germline gives CDR1 SNHLY, CDR2 FYNNEI. The CDR3 loop spans 15 amino acids. CDR3 sequence reads: CASRAGTGWRGGYTF. The CDR3 DNA is TGTGCCAGCAGAGCCGGGACAGGGTGGCGGGGTGGCTACACCTTC.